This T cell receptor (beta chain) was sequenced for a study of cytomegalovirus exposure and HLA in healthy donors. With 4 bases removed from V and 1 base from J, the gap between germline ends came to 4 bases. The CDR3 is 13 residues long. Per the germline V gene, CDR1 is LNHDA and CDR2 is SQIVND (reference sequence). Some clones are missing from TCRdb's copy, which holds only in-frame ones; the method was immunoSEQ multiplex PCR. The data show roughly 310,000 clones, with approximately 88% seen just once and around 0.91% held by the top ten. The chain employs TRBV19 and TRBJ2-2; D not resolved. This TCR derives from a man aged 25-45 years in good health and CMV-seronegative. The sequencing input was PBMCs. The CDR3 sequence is CASSTRNTGELFF. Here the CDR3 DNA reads TGTGCCAGTAGTACTCGGAACACCGGGGAGCTGTTTTTT.